Reported below is one T cell receptor beta chain. The target antigen is unknown. This entry comes from a study of T cell responses to AZD1222 COVID-19 vaccine. Looking at the study overall: The study pooled second doses at about 4 or about 12 weeks. Overall study results and limits: In all cases, repertoires were sampled only after the peak T cell response.

Clones were read by immunoSEQ multiplex PCR, and TCRdb kept only the in-frame ones, dropping some. The sample contains roughly 140,000 clones, 90% to 95% of which appear only once. CDR3 length: 16 residues. From germline, CDR1 is LGHNA and CDR2 YNFKEQ. Trimming shortened V by 4 bases and J by 1 base, and 14 bases separated the two germline ends. The chain has TRBV4-2 and TRBJ1-5; D unresolved. This TCR came from an adult in good health. Sequencing used peripheral blood, obtained on day 0 of AZD1222 vaccination. In nucleotides, the CDR3 is TGTGCCAGCAGCCCCCGGGGAGGGAACAGCAATCAGCCCCAGCATTTT. It yields the protein CASSPRGGNSNQPQHF.